This T cell receptor (beta chain) stems from a study of CXCR3-negative and CXCR3-positive naive CD8 T cells. Germline-derived CDR1 and CDR2 are SGHKS and YYEKEE (reference sequence). There are 14 residues in the CDR3. The TRB cDNA libraries were prepared by 5' RACE with UMI labels. With the 5' RACE reads reprocessed, TCRdb shows one record per CDR3 protein and no DNA. The sample has tens of thousands of distinct CDR3 sequences. The chain links TRBV5-5 to TRBJ2-3; TCRdb proposes TRBD1, but this gene call is untestable without DNA. This TCR was recovered from a human donor in good health. Some clones in this sample may be carry-over from other donors' samples. Material: naive CXCR3- CD8+ T cells from blood. Subset defined: CD45RO-CCR7+CD27+CD95- naive CD8+ T cells lacking CXCR3 (TNR3-). This CDR3 reads CATGAGGLADTQYF. The full variable domain, rest sourced from reference TRBV5-5 and TRBJ2-3, is DAGVTQSPTHLIKTRGQQVTLRCSPISGHKSVSWYQQVLGQGPQFIFQYYEKEERGRGNFPDRFSARQFPNYSSELNVNALLLGDSALYLCATGAGGLADTQYFGPGTRLTVL.